The rows below give T cell receptor beta chains drawn from one sample of a study of graft-versus-host responses after intestinal transplantation. No antigens are known for them. Only in-frame clones appear in the TCRdb table, and some are missing; sequencing was by immunoSEQ multiplex PCR. The sample shows around 40,000 clones, 94% of them seen only once. Sequencing was performed on unstimulated CD4+ T cells sorted from spleen or lymph node cells, taken before transplant. The source is a human donor who was the organ donor for an intestinal transplant. Both conserved end residues are part of each CDR3. The order of the fields is V gene, clone size, J gene, D gene, CDR3 protein, CDR3 DNA. A D gene is named only where the DNA matches it firmly. The size field is filled for only some rows; it gives once, few, many or a size class.

v_call: TRBV6-1
clone_size: -
j_call: TRBJ1-2
d_call: -
cdr3_aa: CASSLQGVVGYTF
cdr3_nt: TGTGCCAGCAGTCTACAGGGTGTGGTGGGCTACACCTTC

v_call: TRBV7-2
clone_size: -
j_call: TRBJ1-6
d_call: -
cdr3_aa: CASSFTMTGSPLHF
cdr3_nt: TGTGCCAGCAGCTTCACCATGACCGGTTCACCCCTCCACTTT

v_call: TRBV25-1
clone_size: -
j_call: TRBJ1-1
d_call: -
cdr3_aa: CASSELGTEAFF
cdr3_nt: TGTGCCAGCAGTGAATTGGGCACTGAAGCTTTCTTT

v_call: TRBV5-1
clone_size: -
j_call: TRBJ1-3
d_call: TRBD1
cdr3_aa: CASSRGQGVSGNTIYF
cdr3_nt: TGCGCCAGCAGCAGAGGACAGGGGGTCTCTGGAAACACCATATATTTT

v_call: TRBV30
clone_size: -
j_call: TRBJ2-2
d_call: -
cdr3_aa: CAYGWSRGGWTGELFF
cdr3_nt: TGTGCCTACGGATGGAGCAGGGGGGGGTGGACCGGGGAGCTGTTTTTT

v_call: TRBV5-1
clone_size: -
j_call: TRBJ1-1
d_call: TRBD1
cdr3_aa: CASSRRQGGSNTEAFF
cdr3_nt: TGCGCCAGCAGCCGCCGACAGGGAGGATCGAACACTGAAGCTTTCTTT

v_call: TRBV5-4
clone_size: -
j_call: TRBJ2-7
d_call: TRBD1
cdr3_aa: CASSLGDLGRGNNEQYF
cdr3_nt: TGTGCCAGCAGCTTGGGAGATTTGGGCAGGGGGAATAACGAGCAGTACTTC

v_call: TRBV5-4
clone_size: -
j_call: TRBJ2-2
d_call: -
cdr3_aa: CASSLDNTGELFF
cdr3_nt: TGTGCCAGCAGCTTGGACAACACCGGGGAGCTGTTTTTT

v_call: TRBV2
clone_size: -
j_call: TRBJ2-7
d_call: TRBD2
cdr3_aa: CASSAVAGGNYEQYF
cdr3_nt: TGTGCCAGCAGTGCGGTAGCGGGGGGCAATTACGAGCAGTACTTC

v_call: TRBV30
clone_size: -
j_call: TRBJ1-1
d_call: TRBD1
cdr3_aa: CAWSRQGPNTEAFF
cdr3_nt: TGTGCCTGGAGCCGACAGGGGCCCAACACTGAAGCTTTCTTT

v_call: TRBV7-2
clone_size: -
j_call: TRBJ2-5
d_call: TRBD2
cdr3_aa: CASSVAGPWETQYF
cdr3_nt: TGTGCCAGCAGTGTAGCGGGCCCCTGGGAGACCCAGTACTTC

v_call: TRBV7-2
clone_size: once
j_call: TRBJ1-2
d_call: TRBD1
cdr3_aa: CASSLGQGSPYGYTF
cdr3_nt: TGTGCCAGCAGCTTAGGACAGGGTAGTCCCTATGGCTACACCTTC

v_call: TRBV28
clone_size: -
j_call: TRBJ2-7
d_call: -
cdr3_aa: CASGGQPTYEQYF
cdr3_nt: TGTGCCAGCGGGGGGCAGCCTACCTACGAGCAGTACTTC

v_call: TRBV7-7
clone_size: -
j_call: TRBJ1-1
d_call: -
cdr3_aa: CASSSGPNTEAFF
cdr3_nt: TGTGCCAGCAGCTCCGGCCCGAACACTGAAGCTTTCTTT

v_call: TRBV14
clone_size: -
j_call: TRBJ2-5
d_call: -
cdr3_aa: CASSPTRRIETQYF
cdr3_nt: TGTGCCAGCAGCCCAACAAGGCGCATAGAGACCCAGTACTTC

v_call: TRBV5-5
clone_size: -
j_call: TRBJ2-7
d_call: TRBD1
cdr3_aa: CASRKDRSTYEQYF
cdr3_nt: TGTGCCAGCAGAAAGGACAGGAGTACCTACGAGCAGTACTTC

v_call: TRBV7-4
clone_size: -
j_call: TRBJ2-4
d_call: -
cdr3_aa: CASSFQWEVAKNIQYF
cdr3_nt: TGTGCCAGCAGCTTTCAGTGGGAAGTAGCCAAAAACATTCAGTACTTC

v_call: TRBV7-2
clone_size: few
j_call: TRBJ1-4
d_call: TRBD1
cdr3_aa: CASSLGTGHEKLFF
cdr3_nt: TGTGCCAGCAGCTTAGGGACAGGCCATGAAAAACTGTTTTTT

v_call: TRBV5-1
clone_size: -
j_call: TRBJ1-2
d_call: -
cdr3_aa: CASSLDGGGYGYTF
cdr3_nt: TGCGCCAGCAGCTTGGATGGGGGTGGCTATGGCTACACCTTC

v_call: TRBV7-9
clone_size: -
j_call: TRBJ1-4
d_call: TRBD1
cdr3_aa: CASSLSGGGLEKLFF
cdr3_nt: TGTGCCAGCAGCCTTTCAGGGGGAGGTCTTGAAAAACTGTTTTTT

v_call: TRBV5-5
clone_size: once
j_call: TRBJ2-3
d_call: -
cdr3_aa: CASSLRVDTQYF
cdr3_nt: TGTGCCAGCAGCTTGAGGGTAGATACGCAGTATTTT

v_call: TRBV25-1
clone_size: -
j_call: TRBJ1-6
d_call: TRBD1
cdr3_aa: CASSSTGVDSPLHF
cdr3_nt: TGTGCCAGCAGTTCTACAGGGGTGGATTCACCCCTCCACTTT

v_call: TRBV5-1
clone_size: -
j_call: TRBJ1-1
d_call: -
cdr3_aa: CASSRKVPGGGLNTEAFF
cdr3_nt: TGCGCCAGCAGCCGAAAAGTCCCAGGTGGAGGGCTGAACACTGAAGCTTTCTTT

v_call: TRBV5-1
clone_size: -
j_call: TRBJ2-7
d_call: -
cdr3_aa: CASSSGSLGNEQYF
cdr3_nt: TGCGCCAGCAGCTCCGGGAGTCTAGGCAACGAGCAGTACTTC

v_call: TRBV4-3
clone_size: -
j_call: TRBJ2-7
d_call: TRBD1
cdr3_aa: CASSHELQGANYEQYF
cdr3_nt: TGCGCCAGCAGCCATGAACTACAGGGGGCCAACTACGAGCAGTACTTC

v_call: TRBV21-1
clone_size: -
j_call: TRBJ1-6
d_call: -
cdr3_aa: CASKGQVHSYNSPLHF
cdr3_nt: TGTGCCAGCAAGGGCCAAGTCCACTCCTATAATTCACCCCTCCACTTT

v_call: TRBV7-9
clone_size: -
j_call: TRBJ2-1
d_call: TRBD2
cdr3_aa: CASSRGVQTYNEQFF
cdr3_nt: TGTGCCAGCAGCCGGGGGGTTCAAACCTACAATGAGCAGTTCTTC

v_call: TRBV11-1
clone_size: -
j_call: TRBJ1-1
d_call: -
cdr3_aa: CASSSYPEDTEAFF
cdr3_nt: TGTGCCAGCAGCTCGTATCCGGAGGACACTGAAGCTTTCTTT

v_call: TRBV9
clone_size: -
j_call: TRBJ2-3
d_call: TRBD2
cdr3_aa: CASSVAPAGGGDTQYF
cdr3_nt: TGTGCCAGCAGCGTAGCTCCAGCGGGGGGGGGAGATACGCAGTATTTT

v_call: TRBV10-3
clone_size: once
j_call: TRBJ2-5
d_call: -
cdr3_aa: CASALGTANLETQYF
cdr3_nt: TGTGCCTCGGCCCTCGGGACGGCGAACTTAGAGACCCAGTACTTC

v_call: TRBV10-3
clone_size: -
j_call: TRBJ2-7
d_call: -
cdr3_aa: CAIRPQGRTYEQYF
cdr3_nt: TGTGCCATTAGGCCTCAGGGAAGGACCTACGAGCAGTACTTC

v_call: TRBV5-1
clone_size: -
j_call: TRBJ2-3
d_call: -
cdr3_aa: CASSLAIKGDADTQYF
cdr3_nt: TGCGCCAGCAGCTTGGCCATTAAGGGGGACGCAGATACGCAGTATTTT

v_call: TRBV11-2
clone_size: -
j_call: TRBJ2-1
d_call: TRBD2
cdr3_aa: CASSLRGDSYNEQFF
cdr3_nt: TGTGCCAGCAGCTTACGGGGGGACTCCTACAATGAGCAGTTCTTC

v_call: TRBV5-4
clone_size: -
j_call: TRBJ2-3
d_call: TRBD2
cdr3_aa: CASSFSSGGYTDTQYF
cdr3_nt: TGTGCCAGCAGCTTCTCTAGCGGGGGGTACACAGATACGCAGTATTTT

v_call: TRBV14
clone_size: -
j_call: TRBJ1-5
d_call: -
cdr3_aa: CASSRRIAPNQPQHF
cdr3_nt: TGTGCCAGCAGCCGTCGGATAGCCCCCAATCAGCCCCAGCATTTT